These T cell receptor beta chains were read from a single sample in a study of response to subunit inactivated influenza vaccine. TCRdb re-derived calls from the RT-PCR reads in MiXCR, one entry per CDR3 protein. The data contain some 500,000 distinct CDR3 sequences, about 15% of them singletons. The specimen was CD4+ T cells sorted from PBMCs, collected less than 30 months after vaccination. These receptors were collected from a man in his fifties or sixties who received an inactivated influenza vaccine. The CDR3 runs from the conserved cysteine through the conserved F or W. D genes are given only for firm matches. Size values are once, few and many counts, or a class for expanded clones, and some rows have none.

v_gene	len	j_gene	abundance	d_gene	CDR3nt	CDR3aa
TRBV20-1	15	TRBJ1-1	few	TRBD1	TGCAGTGCTCTATCGACAGGGGTAGGGTCCACTGAAGCTTTCTTT	CSALSTGVGSTEAFF
TRBV18	15	TRBJ1-1	few	.	TGTGCCAGCTCACCGTGGGAAGGCCTGAACACTGAAGCTTTCTTT	CASSPWEGLNTEAFF
TRBV5-5	15	TRBJ2-1	.	.	TGTGCCAGCAGCACAACTCAGGGTTCCTACAATGAGCAGTTCTTC	CASSTTQGSYNEQFF
TRBV7-2	14	TRBJ1-6	.	.	TGTGCCAGCAGCTTAGGCAGGGCAGGATCACCCCTCCACTTT	CASSLGRAGSPLHF
TRBV20-1	16	TRBJ2-3	many	.	TGCAGTGCTGGCGGGACAGCGATTTTAAACACAGATACGCAGTATTTT	CSAGGTAILNTDTQYF
TRBV29-1	12	TRBJ2-1	.	TRBD1	TGCAGCGTCTCCAGCTACAGGGGTGGGCAGTTCTTC	CSVSSYRGGQFF
TRBV4-2	15	TRBJ2-3	many	.	TGTGCCAGCAGCCAAGATGCGTGGGCCACAGATACGCAGTATTTT	CASSQDAWATDTQYF
TRBV7-2	15	TRBJ2-1	few	TRBD1	TGTGCCAGCAGCCCGGACAGGGGGAACCACAATGAGCAGTTCTTC	CASSPDRGNHNEQFF
TRBV7-2	14	TRBJ1-1	.	.	TGTGCCAGCAGCTTAGCGCCGACGGGGACTGAAGCTTTCTTT	CASSLAPTGTEAFF
TRBV20-1	12	TRBJ2-7	.	TRBD1	TGCAGTGCTTACGGACAGGTTAAGGTGCAGTACTTC	CSAYGQVKVQYF
TRBV4-3	14	TRBJ1-2	few	.	TGCGCCAGCAGCCATCAGGGGTGGGACTATGGCTACACCTTC	CASSHQGWDYGYTF
TRBV29-1	15	TRBJ2-1	many	.	TGCAGCGTTGAGGGACACCTCGCGCTCTACAATGAGCAGTTCTTC	CSVEGHLALYNEQFF
TRBV2	14	TRBJ1-6	.	.	TGTGCCAGCGATGCAGGGACTTCGAATTCACCCCTCCACTTT	CASDAGTSNSPLHF
TRBV28	12	TRBJ2-2	.	.	TGTGCCAGCAGTTTATTCACCGGGGAGCTGTTTTTT	CASSLFTGELFF
TRBV5-6	13	TRBJ2-5	many	.	TGTGCCAGCAGCTTGTTACAGCAAGAGACCCAGTACTTC	CASSLLQQETQYF
TRBV15	16	TRBJ2-3	few	.	TGTGCCACCAGCCGCGGAGTAGGAACTAGCACAGATACGCAGTATTTT	CATSRGVGTSTDTQYF
TRBV28	13	TRBJ2-5	many	.	TGTGCCAGCAGTCCGGACGGTCTAAAGACCCAGTACTTC	CASSPDGLKTQYF
TRBV28	15	TRBJ2-7	.	.	TGTGCCAGCAGTCAACCCAGGGGCTTCTCCTACGAGCAGTACTTC	CASSQPRGFSYEQYF
TRBV20-1	14	TRBJ2-3	.	.	TGCAGTGCTAGATCAGGGCAGGGAGGTGATACGCAGTATTTT	CSARSGQGGDTQYF
TRBV7-8	15	TRBJ1-1	many	.	TGTGCCAGCACTACATATCGAGGTCCGAACACTGAAGCTTTCTTT	CASTTYRGPNTEAFF
TRBV15	13	TRBJ1-1	few	.	TGTGCCACCTCACCGGGGGCAAGAACTGAAGCTTTCTTT	CATSPGARTEAFF
TRBV12-3/TRBV12-4	14	TRBJ2-5	many	TRBD1	TGTGCCAGCAGTCGACAGGGTTTGCAAGAGACCCAGTACTTC	CASSRQGLQETQYF
TRBV20-1	14	TRBJ2-3	few	.	TGCAGTGCTAGAGATCTCGCTAGCACAGATACGCAGTATTTT	CSARDLASTDTQYF
TRBV4-1	13	TRBJ2-1	few	.	TGCGCCAGCAGCCTCAGAGGGGGTGGCGAGCAGTTCTTC	CASSLRGGGEQFF
TRBV6-5	15	TRBJ2-5	few	.	TGTGCCAGCAGTTATGGGGGGTCAGGGATGAAGACCCAGTACTTC	CASSYGGSGMKTQYF
TRBV24-1	13	TRBJ1-1	.	.	TGTGCCACCAGTGGGACAGTGAACACTGAAGCTTTCTTT	CATSGTVNTEAFF
TRBV6-5	15	TRBJ2-2	.	TRBD2	TGTGCCAGCAGTTACTTTTCTAGCGGGACCGGGGAGCTGTTTTTT	CASSYFSSGTGELFF
TRBV12-3/TRBV12-4	14	TRBJ2-7	.	.	TGTGCCAGCAGTGGGGGGCTGGACAGCTACGAGCAGTACTTC	CASSGGLDSYEQYF
TRBV7-9	16	TRBJ2-1	few	TRBD2	TGTGCCAGCAGACCCCGCCCGGGACTAGAATACAATGAGCAGTTCTTC	CASRPRPGLEYNEQFF